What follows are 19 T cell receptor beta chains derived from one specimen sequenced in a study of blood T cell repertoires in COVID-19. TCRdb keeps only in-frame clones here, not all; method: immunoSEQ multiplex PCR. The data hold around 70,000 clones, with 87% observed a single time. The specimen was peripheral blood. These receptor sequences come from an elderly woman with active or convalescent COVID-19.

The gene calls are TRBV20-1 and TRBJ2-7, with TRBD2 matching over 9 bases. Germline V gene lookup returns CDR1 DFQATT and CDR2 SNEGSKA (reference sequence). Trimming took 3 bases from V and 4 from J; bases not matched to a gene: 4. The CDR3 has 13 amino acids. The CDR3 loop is CSASERGVYEQYF. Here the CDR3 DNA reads TGCAGTGCTAGTGAGCGGGGGGTATACGAGCAGTACTTC.

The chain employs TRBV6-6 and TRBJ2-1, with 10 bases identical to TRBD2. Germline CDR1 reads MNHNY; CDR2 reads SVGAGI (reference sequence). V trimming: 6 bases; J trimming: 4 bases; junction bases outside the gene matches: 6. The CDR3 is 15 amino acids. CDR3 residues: CASRISGGSYNEQFF. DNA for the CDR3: TGTGCCAGCAGAATTAGCGGGGGGTCTTACAATGAGCAGTTCTTC.

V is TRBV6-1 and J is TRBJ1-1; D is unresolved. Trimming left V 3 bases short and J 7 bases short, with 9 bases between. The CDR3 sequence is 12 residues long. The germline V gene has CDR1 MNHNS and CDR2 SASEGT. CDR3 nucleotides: TGTGCCAGCAGTGACGGAGGGATTGAAGCTTTCTTT. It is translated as CASSDGGIEAFF.

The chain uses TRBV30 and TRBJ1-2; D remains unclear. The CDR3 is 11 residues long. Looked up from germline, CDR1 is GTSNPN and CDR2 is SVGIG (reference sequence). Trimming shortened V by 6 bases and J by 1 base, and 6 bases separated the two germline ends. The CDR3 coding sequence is TGTGCCTGTAGATTTAACTATGGCTACACCTTC. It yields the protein CACRFNYGYTF. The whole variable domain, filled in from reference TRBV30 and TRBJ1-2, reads SQTIHQWPATLVQPVGSPLSLECTVEGTSNPNLYWYRQAAGRGLQLLFYSVGIGQISSEVPQNLSASRPQDRQFILSSKKLLLSDSGFYLCACRFNYGYTFGSGTRLTVV.

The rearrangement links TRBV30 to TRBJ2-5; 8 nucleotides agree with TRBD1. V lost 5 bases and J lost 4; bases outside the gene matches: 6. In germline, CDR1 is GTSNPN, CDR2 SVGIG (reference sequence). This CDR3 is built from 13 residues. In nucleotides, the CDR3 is TGTGCCTGGGGTACAGGGGGTGTAGAGACCCAGTACTTC. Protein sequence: CAWGTGGVETQYF.

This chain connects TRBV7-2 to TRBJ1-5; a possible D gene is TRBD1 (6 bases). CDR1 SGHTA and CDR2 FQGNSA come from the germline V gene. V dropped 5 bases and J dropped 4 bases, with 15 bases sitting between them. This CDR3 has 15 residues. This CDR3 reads CASSQTGLGNQPQHF. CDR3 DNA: TGTGCCAGCAGCCAAACAGGGTTGGGAAATCAGCCCCAGCATTTT. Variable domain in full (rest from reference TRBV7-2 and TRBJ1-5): GAGVSQSPSNKVTEKGKDVELRCDPISGHTALYWYRQSLGQGLEFLIYFQGNSAPDKSGLPSDRFSAERTGGSVSTLTIQRTQQEDSAVYLCASSQTGLGNQPQHFGDGTRLSIL.

The CDR3 nucleotides are TGTGCCAGCAGCCTCGCCGGGGTCGTGTACGAGCAGTACTTC. As protein: CASSLAGVVYEQYF. V usage is TRBV7-9 and J usage is TRBJ2-7; D possibly corresponds to TRBD2 (5 bases). V lost 5 bases, J lost 4 bases, and 15 bases lay in between. This CDR3 has 14 amino acids. Germline CDR1 is SEHNR and CDR2 is FQNEAQ (reference sequence).

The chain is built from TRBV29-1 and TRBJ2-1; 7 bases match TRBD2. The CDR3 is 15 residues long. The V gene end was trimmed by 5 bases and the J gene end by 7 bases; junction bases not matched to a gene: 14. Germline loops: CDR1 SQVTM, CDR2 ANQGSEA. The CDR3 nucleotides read TGCAGCGTTCAGGTGTCTCTAGCGGAGATTAATGAGCAGTTCTTC. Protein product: CSVQVSLAEINEQFF.

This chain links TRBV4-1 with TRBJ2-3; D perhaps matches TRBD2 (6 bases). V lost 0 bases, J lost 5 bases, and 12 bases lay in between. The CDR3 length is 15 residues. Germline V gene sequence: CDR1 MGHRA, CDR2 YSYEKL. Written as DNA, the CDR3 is TGCGCCAGCAGCCAAGATCGACTAGGACAAGATACGCAGTATTTT. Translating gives CASSQDRLGQDTQYF.

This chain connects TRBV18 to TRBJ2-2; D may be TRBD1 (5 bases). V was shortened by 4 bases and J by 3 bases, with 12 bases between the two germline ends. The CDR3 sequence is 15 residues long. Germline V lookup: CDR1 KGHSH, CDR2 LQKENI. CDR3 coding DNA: TGTGCCAGCTCACGGTCCCAGGGCGACACCGGGGAGCTGTTTTTT. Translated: CASSRSQGDTGELFF.

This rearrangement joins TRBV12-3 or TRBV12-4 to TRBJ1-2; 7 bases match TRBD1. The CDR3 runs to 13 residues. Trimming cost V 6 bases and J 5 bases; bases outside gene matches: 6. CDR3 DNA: TGTGCCAGCAGCCCCCGGGACAGTTATGGCTACACCTTC. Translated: CASSPRDSYGYTF.

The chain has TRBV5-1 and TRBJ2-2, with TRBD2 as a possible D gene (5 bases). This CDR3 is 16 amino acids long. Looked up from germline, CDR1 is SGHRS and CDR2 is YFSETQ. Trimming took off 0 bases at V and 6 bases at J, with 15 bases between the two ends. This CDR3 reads CASSLAPGLGSGELFF. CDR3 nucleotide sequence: TGCGCCAGCAGCTTGGCCCCGGGGTTGGGTTCCGGGGAGCTGTTTTTT.

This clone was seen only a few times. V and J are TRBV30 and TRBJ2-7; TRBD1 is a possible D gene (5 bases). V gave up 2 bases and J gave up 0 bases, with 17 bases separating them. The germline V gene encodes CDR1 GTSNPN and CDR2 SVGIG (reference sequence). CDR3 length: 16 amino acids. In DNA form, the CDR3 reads TGTGCCTGGAGTTCCTACTCAGACAGAACCTCCTACGAGCAGTACTTC. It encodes CAWSSYSDRTSYEQYF.

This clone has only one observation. Written as DNA, the CDR3 is TGTGCCAGCAGTTACATCAGGGGAGGCAATCAGCCCCAGCATTTT. It translates to CASSYIRGGNQPQHF. The chain has TRBV6-2 or TRBV6-3 and TRBJ1-5, with a tentative D call TRBD1 (6 bases). The germline V and J ends were trimmed by 2 bases and 2 bases, with 10 bases remaining between them. This CDR3 is 15 amino acids long. Looked up from germline, CDR1 is MNHEY and CDR2 is SVGEGT.

The CDR3 bases are TGTGCCAGTAGTATAAGGGACGGGAGCGCCCAGTACTTC. Amino acids: CASSIRDGSAQYF. The chain employs TRBV19 and TRBJ2-5; tentative D call: TRBD2 (6 bases). Deletions cut 2 bases from V and 9 bases from J, with 13 bases between. CDR3 length: 13 residues. The V gene's germline CDR1 is LNHDA and CDR2 SQIVND (reference sequence). Full variable domain (remainder filled in from reference TRBV19 and TRBJ2-5): DGGITQSPKYLFRKEGQNVTLSCEQNLNHDAMYWYRQDPGQGLRLIYYSQIVNDFQKGDIAEGYSVSREKKESFPLTVTSAQKNPTAFYLCASSIRDGSAQYFGPGTRLLVL.

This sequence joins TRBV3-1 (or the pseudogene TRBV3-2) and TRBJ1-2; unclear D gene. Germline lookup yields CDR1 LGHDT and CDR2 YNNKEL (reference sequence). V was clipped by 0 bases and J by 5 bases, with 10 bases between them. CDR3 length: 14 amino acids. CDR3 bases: TGTGCCAGCAGCCAAGACACACTATCTTATGGCTACACCTTC. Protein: CASSQDTLSYGYTF.

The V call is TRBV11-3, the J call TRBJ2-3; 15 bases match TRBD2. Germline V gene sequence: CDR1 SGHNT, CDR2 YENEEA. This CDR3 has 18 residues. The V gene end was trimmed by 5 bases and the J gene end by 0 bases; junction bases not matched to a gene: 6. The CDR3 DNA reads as TGTGCCAGCAGCCAGGGACTAGCGGGGGGTTATAGCACAGATACGCAGTATTTT. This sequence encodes CASSQGLAGGYSTDTQYF.

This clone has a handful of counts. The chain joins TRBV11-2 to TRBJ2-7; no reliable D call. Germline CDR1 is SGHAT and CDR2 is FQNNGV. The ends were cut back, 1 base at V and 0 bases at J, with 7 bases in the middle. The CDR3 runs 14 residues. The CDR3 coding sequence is TGTGCCAGCAGCTTAGGCGGCAGCTCCTACGAGCAGTACTTC. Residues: CASSLGGSSYEQYF.

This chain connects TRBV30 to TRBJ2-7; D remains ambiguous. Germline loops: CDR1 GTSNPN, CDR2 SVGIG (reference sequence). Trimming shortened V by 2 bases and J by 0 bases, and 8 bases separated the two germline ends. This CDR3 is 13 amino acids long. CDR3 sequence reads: CAWSTLDSYEQYF. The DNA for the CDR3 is TGTGCCTGGAGTACTCTTGACTCCTACGAGCAGTACTTC.